This TCR beta chain was captured in a study of regulatory T cells in long-lasting Graves disease. Comment on this clonotype: Its antigen is unknown.

Study conclusions and caveats: Samples came from peripheral blood alone, without thyroid tissue. Among persistent patients, a larger number of public clonotypes were shared (around 2,700) than among newly diagnosed patients (about 1,000).

Arm-PCR with iRepertoire HTBI primers amplified the CDR3 regions for these TCR beta libraries. TCRdb re-called the multiplex PCR reads through MiXCR, storing one row per CDR3 protein. The profile shows around 500,000 distinct CDR3 sequences, about 12% of them singletons. Described time point: newly diagnosed GD, antithyroid drugs for less than 3 months. From RNA extracted from PBMCs, the TCR library was made. These data were also reused for a study on T cells in Graves' hyperthyroidism and ophthalmopathy. That report notes: Researchers ran a first-round RT-PCR on the TCR CDR3 using the HTBI primer set.

The TCR comes from a woman aged 30 to 39 with Graves disease. This material consisted of peripheral blood mononuclear cells (PBMCs), taken at new diagnosis, from a patient treated with antithyroid drugs.

The CDR3 protein is CSAKASGTYEQYF. The CDR3 DNA reads as TGCAGTGCTAAGGCTAGCGGTACCTACGAGCAGTACTTC. The chain recombines TRBV20-1 with TRBJ2-7; 7 bases line up with TRBD2. The CDR3 sequence is 13 residues long. Germline CDR1 and CDR2: DFQATT and SNEGSKA (reference sequence). V was pared by 4 bases and J by 2 bases, with 5 bases of the junction left unmatched.